Shown below are 13 T cell receptor beta chains from a single sample sequenced in a study of shared clonotypes between healthy human individuals. This table comes from immunoSEQ multiplex PCR, and its TCRdb copy is limited to in-frame clones, with some not included. The sample contains around 1.6 million clones, roughly 98% of which appear only once. Material: naive CD4+ T cells sorted from blood. The subset was: CD45RA+ positively selected. The receptors were gathered from a man aged 25 to 40 in good health.

This sequence joins TRBV18 and TRBJ2-3; D unresolved. The CDR3 loop spans 17 amino acids. Germline-derived CDR1 and CDR2 are KGHSH and LQKENI. Deletions cut 3 bases from V and 1 base from J, with 17 bases between. CDR3 protein: CASSPLRWSAGTDTQYF. The CDR3 nucleotides read TGTGCCAGCTCACCCCTAAGGTGGAGCGCGGGCACAGATACGCAGTATTTT.

CDR3 protein: CASSVGGGRDEQFF. In nucleotides, the CDR3 is TGTGCCAGTAGTGTCGGAGGAGGGAGGGATGAGCAGTTCTTC. V usage is TRBV19 and J usage is TRBJ2-1, with 7 bases fitting TRBD2. Germline-derived CDR1 and CDR2 are LNHDA and SQIVND (reference sequence). The CDR3 is made up of 14 amino acids. The J segment lost 8 bases and the V segment lost 5 bases, leaving 9 bases of the junction unmatched. Supplemented by reference TRBV19 and TRBJ2-1, the full variable domain reads DGGITQSPKYLFRKEGQNVTLSCEQNLNHDAMYWYRQDPGQGLRLIYYSQIVNDFQKGDIAEGYSVSREKKESFPLTVTSAQKNPTAFYLCASSVGGGRDEQFFGPGTRLTVL.

The chain uses TRBV7-9 and TRBJ1-5, with 7 bases aligning to TRBD1. With 5 bases clipped from V and 5 bases from J, the junction kept 3 bases outside the gene matches. Germline-derived CDR1 and CDR2 are SEHNR and FQNEAQ (reference sequence). This CDR3 contains 13 residues. The CDR3 DNA reads as TGTGCCAGCAGCGTCACAGGGGATCAGCCCCAGCATTTT. Translation gives CASSVTGDQPQHF.

The chain has TRBV30 and TRBJ1-1; no definite D call. There are 15 residues in the CDR3. V lost 1 base, J lost 1 base, and 13 bases lay in between. From germline, CDR1 is GTSNPN and CDR2 SVGIG (reference sequence). CDR3 in DNA: TGTGCCTGGAGTGCCTCTAACCAGAAGAACACTGAAGCTTTCTTT. It encodes CAWSASNQKNTEAFF.

The chain is built from TRBV5-4 and TRBJ2-7, with unresolved D. CDR1 is SGHNT and CDR2 is YYREEE in the germline V gene (reference sequence). V was pared by 1 base and J by 0 bases, with 11 bases between. The CDR3 length is 15 residues. The CDR3 nucleotides are TGTGCCAGCAGCTTGAAGGGATCTAGCTCCTACGAGCAGTACTTC. Encoded protein: CASSLKGSSSYEQYF. Filled out from reference TRBV5-4 and TRBJ2-7, the complete variable domain reads ETGVTQSPTHLIKTRGQQVTLRCSSQSGHNTVSWYQQALGQGPQFIFQYYREEENGRGNFPPRFSGLQFPNYSSELNVNALELDDSALYLCASSLKGSSSYEQYFGPGTRLTVT.

This clone was detected once. The V call is TRBV2, the J call TRBJ2-1, with D possibly TRBD2 on 5 matching bases. V was pared by 7 bases and J by 1 base, with 11 bases between. The CDR3 is made up of 14 amino acids. Looked up from germline, CDR1 is SNHLY and CDR2 is FYNNEI. CDR3 in amino acids: CASKPSWSYNEQFF. CDR3 nucleotides: TGTGCCAGCAAGCCTAGCTGGTCCTACAATGAGCAGTTCTTC.

This chain links TRBV27 with TRBJ2-2; D is undetermined. The CDR3 spans 15 residues. Deletions cut 2 bases from V and 4 bases from J, with 11 bases between. Per the germline V gene, CDR1 is MNHEY and CDR2 is SMNVEV (reference sequence). CDR3 in amino acids: CASSLMGSTTGELFF. The CDR3 DNA reads TGTGCCAGCAGTTTAATGGGTAGCACCACCGGGGAGCTGTTTTTT.

The chain links TRBV15 to TRBJ2-7, with a possible D match to TRBD1 (5 bases). This CDR3 has 11 residues. Germline-derived CDR1 and CDR2 are LNHNV and YYDKDF (reference sequence). V lost 0 bases, J lost 9 bases, and 6 bases lay in between. The CDR3 DNA follows: TGTGCCACCAGCAGAGAGGGGCTGCAGTACTTC. Translating it yields CATSREGLQYF.

This chain links TRBV20-1 with TRBJ2-1, with TRBD2 matching 11 bases. Germline CDR1 and CDR2: DFQATT and SNEGSKA (reference sequence). The CDR3 sequence is 11 residues long. V shed 7 bases, J shed 8 bases, and the junction held 1 base outside the gene matches. CDR3 protein: CSGTSGYEQFF. The CDR3 nucleotides are TGCAGTGGGACTAGCGGGTATGAGCAGTTCTTC.

This chain joins TRBV7-6 and TRBJ2-3, with D perhaps matching TRBD1 (5 bases). Germline loops: CDR1 SGHVS, CDR2 FNYEAQ. The CDR3 is 16 residues long. V was shortened by 2 bases and J by 4 bases, with 16 bases between the two germline ends. The CDR3 protein is CASSLRVSGLSDTQYF. The DNA for the CDR3 is TGTGCCAGCAGCTTACGCGTGTCAGGGCTGTCAGATACGCAGTATTTT. Together with reference TRBV7-6 and TRBJ2-3, the CDR3 gives the full variable domain: GAGVSQSPRYKVTKRGQDVALRCDPISGHVSLYWYRQALGQGPEFLTYFNYEAQQDKSGLPNDRFSAERPEGSISTLTIQRTEQRDSAMYRCASSLRVSGLSDTQYFGPGTRLTVL.

J is TRBJ2-1 and V is TRBV29-1, with TRBD2 matching over 11 bases. Per the germline V gene, CDR1 is SQVTM and CDR2 is ANQGSEA. The CDR3 has 13 residues. With 5 bases clipped from V and 10 bases from J, the junction kept 7 bases outside the gene matches. The chain's CDR3 is CSVSGSGRDEQFF. CDR3 nucleotides: TGCAGCGTTTCAGGTAGCGGGAGGGACGAGCAGTTCTTC.

The chain combines TRBV5-5 with TRBJ2-7, with D tentatively TRBD2 (6 bases). The CDR3 consists of 16 residues. CDR1 and CDR2 (germline): SGHKS, YYEKEE (reference sequence). Trimming cost V 1 base and J 5 bases, with 19 bases left between them. This CDR3 reads CASSLLVTLSGHEQYF. In DNA, the CDR3 is TGTGCCAGCAGCTTGCTAGTAACCCTAAGCGGGCACGAGCAGTACTTC.

The chain combines TRBV25-1 with TRBJ2-7; TRBD2 is a possible D gene (5 bases). The CDR3 runs 13 residues. Germline assignment: CDR1 MGHDK and CDR2 SYGVNS. The V end lost 3 bases, the J end lost 3 bases, and 9 bases lay between the germline ends. The CDR3 here is CASSERASYEQYF. CDR3 sequence (DNA): TGTGCCAGCAGTGAGAGGGCGAGCTACGAGCAGTACTTC.